This T cell receptor (beta chain) was obtained from a study of blood T cell repertoires in COVID-19. Study in general: The samples span acute and convalescent COVID-19 from the United States, Italy and Spain. The cDNA or gDNA used as material had been derived from T cells, B-cell-depleted T cells, or PBMCs.

Seattle cases were enrolled at active infection and followed longitudinally. Trimming removed 5 bases from V and 8 bases from J, with 12 bases in between. The CDR3 is 13 amino acids. Germline V gene sequence: CDR1 SEHNR, CDR2 FQNEAQ (reference sequence). Original handling: Amplifying reference gene primers gave estimates of nucleated cell counts. The data were produced by immunoSEQ multiplex PCR, yet TCRdb's version contains in-frame clones alone and is incomplete. For V, J and clone size, that table is used; D and trimming come from the DNA. The data show approximately 350,000 clones, with around 89% seen just once and under 4% held by the top ten.

J is TRBJ2-2 and V is TRBV7-9, with unresolved D. The clonotype originates from a woman younger than 45 with COVID-19, enrolled during active disease. The sequenced sample was peripheral blood. The CDR3 loop reads CASSTEIVGELFF. In nucleotides, the CDR3 is TGTGCCAGCAGCACCGAGATTGTGGGGGAGCTGTTTTTT.